The text below deals with one T cell receptor (beta chain). Molecules of cDNA were individually given unique molecular identifiers that were attached to them. One entry per CDR3 protein results from TCRdb running MiXCR on the 5' RACE reads. Here the sample spans about 26,000 distinct CDR3 sequences, 4% to 6% being singletons. These data belong to a study of early T cells in non-severe SARS-CoV-2 infection. Study as a whole: Bulk RNA isolated from unsorted whole blood underwent sequencing; chains were not paired.

The V and J ends lost 2 bases and 4 bases respectively, with 12 bases between them. The CDR3 runs to 14 residues. From germline, CDR1 is SGHRS and CDR2 YFSETQ. Sequences were obtained from whole blood. The TCR sequence derives from an adult who was a healthcare worker with PCR-confirmed SARS-CoV-2 infection or an uninfected control (not recorded which). The chain links TRBV5-1 to TRBJ1-2, with D possibly matching TRBD1 (5 bases). CDR3 amino acids: CASSFSGSSYGYTF. DNA of the CDR3: TGCGCCAGCAGCTTTTCAGGGAGTAGCTATGGCTACACCTTC.